The source of this TCR beta chain is a study of blood T cell repertoires in COVID-19. This clone was observed many times. The method was immunoSEQ multiplex PCR; TCRdb's version includes in-frame clones alone and lacks a portion of them. This sample has tens of thousands of clones, with roughly 80% found just once. The germline V gene encodes CDR1 MGHRA and CDR2 YSYEKL. The CDR3 length is 15 residues. The germline V and J ends were trimmed by 3 bases and 5 bases, with 11 bases remaining between them. The chain has TRBV4-1 and TRBJ1-6; D may be TRBD1 (6 bases). The clonotype comes from a woman in her sixties or seventies with acute or convalescent COVID-19. Sample: peripheral blood. The CDR3 bases are TGCGCCAGCAGCCAGGTTTCAGGGGATAATTCACCCCTCCACTTT. It codes for CASSQVSGDNSPLHF.